One sample yielded the 2 T cell receptor beta chains listed below, sequenced in a study of Graves' ophthalmopathy and Graves' hyperthyroidism. Scientists amplified the TCR beta CDR3 regions from RNA transcripts. Amplification began with first-round RT-PCR using HTBI primers, then second-round multiplex PCR was performed. TCRdb re-derived calls from the multiplex PCR reads in MiXCR, one entry per CDR3 protein. This table holds roughly 700,000 distinct CDR3 sequences, roughly 40% found once. The sequenced sample consisted of peripheral blood. All receptors derive from an adult man with Graves' ophthalmopathy.

The chain couples TRBV2 to TRBJ2-7; 15 bases are shared with TRBD2. Germline CDR1 reads SNHLY; CDR2 reads FYNNEI. The junction had 7 bases not matched to a gene; V was cut back by 8 bases and J by 2 bases. The CDR3 loop spans 16 amino acids. CDR3 DNA: TGTGCCAGCGGGACCGGGACTAGCGGGAGGCCCTACGAGCAGTACTTC. The encoded protein is CASGTGTSGRPYEQYF.

V is TRBV19 and J is TRBJ1-5; 9 bases agree with TRBD1. The J segment lost 6 bases and the V segment lost 6 bases, leaving 12 bases of the junction unmatched. The CDR3 is 16 residues long. Germline CDR1 and CDR2: LNHDA and SQIVND (reference sequence). CDR3: CASSLTGGTTGQPQHF. CDR3 DNA: TGTGCCAGTAGCCTGACAGGGGGAACAACGGGTCAGCCCCAGCATTTT.